The sequence of this T cell receptor (beta chain) was determined in a study of cytomegalovirus exposure and HLA in healthy donors. Study results and caveats: Available immune exposure information covered CMV serostatus only.

Details on this clone: Its specificity is not known.

Regarding donors, all were healthy bone marrow donors. Per germline, CDR1 LNHDA and CDR2 SQIVND (reference sequence). V lost 5 bases to trimming and J lost 5 bases, with 13 bases between them. The CDR3 covers 14 residues. The PCR contained 60 Vbeta and 13 Jbeta primers. Only in-frame clones appear in the TCRdb table, and some are missing; sequencing was by immunoSEQ multiplex PCR. The sample yields 160,000 or so clones, approximately 70% seen once. The chain recombines TRBV19 with TRBJ1-5, with D tentatively TRBD1 (6 bases). Material for sequencing was PBMCs. The receptor's source is a man between 18 and 29 years old in good health and CMV-seropositive. The CDR3 sequence: CASSGGGEHQPQHF. DNA for the CDR3: TGTGCCAGTAGTGGCGGGGGCGAACATCAGCCCCAGCATTTT.